This TCR beta chain was identified during a study of Ad26.COV2.S vaccination and SARS-CoV-2 variants. About the research overall: Trial arm assignment for the donor was COV1001 Ad26.COV2.S.

In the case of this clone: Its cognate antigen is unknown.

Treatment noted: some 19 received Ad26.COV2.S at low or high dose, single or two shots; about 5 received placebo; per-sample allocation not given. The study sampled participants on day 63 after the first vaccine or placebo injection. Overall study results and limits: Overall T cell responses may have been underestimated by the analyses of TCR breadth and depth.

Method: immunoSEQ multiplex PCR; TCRdb's copy keeps in-frame clones and lacks some. The repertoire holds about 480,000 clones, 87% seen once, with roughly 13% in the top ten. This clonotype was obtained from a person aged 18-60 years who received the Ad26.COV2.S COVID-19 vaccine or a placebo. The material was peripheral blood, obtained in a trial of Ad26.COV2.S vaccine versus placebo.

This chain's CDR3 is CASSPSDRGDTEAFF. The DNA of the CDR3 is TGTGCCAGCAGCCCATCCGACAGGGGGGACACTGAAGCTTTCTTT. This chain connects TRBV14 to TRBJ1-1; 9 bases line up with TRBD1. Germline CDR1 and CDR2: SGHDN and FVKESK. There are 15 residues in the CDR3. V shed 4 bases and J 3 bases; nucleotides not matched to a gene: 6.